One sample yielded the 19 T cell receptor beta chains listed below, sequenced in a study of T-cell reconstitution after alpha-beta-depleted transplantation in children. TCRbeta library construction was performed incorporating unique molecular identifiers. TCRdb recomputed calls from the PCR reads with MiXCR, one row per CDR3 protein. The table lists some 240,000 distinct CDR3 sequences, more than 7.5% of them singletons. The material sequenced was PBMCs from the stem cell graft donor, taken from the stem cell graft. Receptors were obtained from a human donor who donated a stem cell graft to a child with SCID.

This clonotype showed up many times. The chain recombines TRBV5-1 with TRBJ2-1, with 9 nucleotides matching TRBD2. Unmatched junction bases numbered 28, after V lost 4 bases and J lost 5 bases. The CDR3 is 22 residues long. From germline, CDR1 is SGHRS and CDR2 YFSETQ. Written as DNA, the CDR3 is TGCGCCAGCAGCCCCGTCGAAGCCCCACCTTTAATCTTTAGCGGGGGAAACAATGAGCAGTTCTTC. Amino acid sequence: CASSPVEAPPLIFSGGNNEQFF.

This clonotype was observed at least ten times. This chain uses TRBV20-1 with TRBJ1-4, with D perhaps TRBD1 (5 bases). V lost 5 bases and J 10 bases, leaving 11 bases between the germline ends. Germline V gene lookup returns CDR1 DFQATT and CDR2 SNEGSKA (reference sequence). The CDR3 loop spans 11 amino acids. The CDR3 nucleotides read TGCAGTGCTGGAGGGACCCGAAAACTGTTTTTT. Translation gives CSAGGTRKLFF.

In this sample, this clonotype turned up many times. J is TRBJ1-1 and V is TRBV29-1, with D possibly being TRBD1 (5 bases). The V gene lost 4 bases and the J gene lost 3 bases, with 12 bases spanning the gap. Per germline, CDR1 SQVTM and CDR2 ANQGSEA. The CDR3 contains 13 residues. The CDR3 DNA reads TGCAGCGTTGCCCTGGGGGTCGACACTGAAGCTTTCTTT. Its translation is CSVALGVDTEAFF.

The table lists this clonotype with many counts. The chain carries TRBV5-1 and TRBJ1-1; D possibly corresponds to TRBD1 (5 bases). This CDR3 is 13 amino acids long. The V gene's germline CDR1 is SGHRS and CDR2 YFSETQ. The V and J ends lost 1 base and 6 bases respectively, with 10 bases between them. The CDR3 loop reads CASSLRGEAEAFF. DNA of the CDR3: TGCGCCAGCAGCTTGAGGGGTGAGGCTGAAGCTTTCTTT.

This clonotype was recorded many times. The rearrangement links TRBV5-1 to TRBJ2-3, with a possible D match to TRBD2 (5 bases). Trimming took 0 bases from V and 6 from J, leaving 20 bases between them. The CDR3 covers 17 residues. The germline CDR1 and CDR2 sequences are SGHRS and YFSETQ. The CDR3 bases are TGCGCCAGCAGCTTGGGGCTTTTAGGGAGCGGTGGGGATACGCAGTATTTT. It translates to CASSLGLLGSGGDTQYF. Filled out from reference TRBV5-1 and TRBJ2-3, the complete variable domain reads KAGVTQTPRYLIKTRGQQVTLSCSPISGHRSVSWYQQTPGQGLQFLFEYFSETQRNKGNFPGRFSGRQFSNSRSEMNVSTLELGDSALYLCASSLGLLGSGGDTQYFGPGTRLTVL.

This clonotype showed up many times. The CDR3 protein is CASIGRSNQPQHF. The CDR3 coding sequence is TGTGCCAGCATAGGTCGGAGCAATCAGCCCCAGCATTTT. This chain joins TRBV12-3 or TRBV12-4 and TRBJ1-5, with D unresolved. CDR3 length: 13 amino acids. V lost 7 bases, J lost 1 base, and 8 bases lay in between.

This clonotype was recorded many times. The genes are TRBV20-1 and TRBJ2-7; possibly TRBD2 for D (6 bases). The V end was cut by 1 base, the J end by 5 bases, with 12 bases between. CDR1 and CDR2 (germline): DFQATT, SNEGSKA (reference sequence). This CDR3 has 13 residues. Here the CDR3 DNA reads TGCAGTGCTAGAGGACGGGGGATGAACGAGCAGTACTTC. Protein: CSARGRGMNEQYF.

This clonotype has a count of ten or more. This rearrangement joins TRBV4-1 to TRBJ2-3; D possibly corresponds to TRBD2 (5 bases). Germline-derived CDR1 and CDR2 are MGHRA and YSYEKL. The CDR3 contains 14 residues. V was pared by 0 bases and J by 4 bases, with 8 bases between. The CDR3 reads CASSQDPGADTQYF. The CDR3 DNA follows: TGCGCCAGCAGCCAAGACCCCGGGGCAGATACGCAGTATTTT.

This clonotype has a count of ten or more. This sequence joins TRBV9 and TRBJ2-2; 11 bases match TRBD2. Looked up from germline, CDR1 is SGDLS and CDR2 is YYNGEE. V shed 0 bases and J 5 bases; nucleotides not matched to a gene: 0. This CDR3 is built from 15 residues. Here the CDR3 DNA reads TGTGCCAGCAGCGTAGTAGCGGGGGGGACCGGGGAGCTGTTTTTT. Amino acid sequence: CASSVVAGGTGELFF.

This clonotype was detected many times. The genes are TRBV7-3 and TRBJ2-3; 10 nucleotides match TRBD2. Germline lookup yields CDR1 SGHTA and CDR2 FQGTGA. V was pared by 1 base and J by 10 bases, with 8 bases of the junction left unmatched. The CDR3 spans 15 residues. DNA of the CDR3: TGTGCCAGCAGCTTAAGCGCTAGCGGGGGTGGTGCGCAGTATTTT. It codes for CASSLSASGGGAQYF.

This clonotype was detected many times. The CDR3 protein is CASSIQRLVYEQYF. CDR3 bases: TGTGCCAGCAGCATACAACGGTTGGTTTACGAGCAGTACTTC. This chain uses TRBV7-2 with TRBJ2-7; D ambiguous. This CDR3 is built from 14 residues. In germline, CDR1 is SGHTA, CDR2 FQGNSA. The V end was cut by 5 bases, the J end by 4 bases, with 15 bases between. Based on the CDR3 plus reference TRBV7-2 and TRBJ2-7, the full variable domain is GAGVSQSPSNKVTEKGKDVELRCDPISGHTALYWYRQSLGQGLEFLIYFQGNSAPDKSGLPSDRFSAERTGGSVSTLTIQRTQQEDSAVYLCASSIQRLVYEQYFGPGTRLTVT.

This clonotype was seen at least ten times. The chain combines TRBV6-2 or TRBV6-3 with TRBJ2-7, with no clear D. The germline V gene has CDR1 MNHEY and CDR2 SVGEGT. Between the trimmed V and J ends, which lost 5 bases and 2 bases, there was a span of 7 bases. The CDR3 is 12 residues long. CDR3 in DNA: TGTGCCAGCAGTGACCTCCCCTACGAGCAGTACTTC. Translating it yields CASSDLPYEQYF.

A few counts support this clonotype. The CDR3 reads CASTSGRGNQPQHF. DNA of the CDR3: TGTGCCAGCACTAGCGGACGGGGCAATCAGCCCCAGCATTTT. V usage is TRBV2 and J usage is TRBJ1-5; no clear D. CDR3 length equals 14 residues. Germline-derived CDR1 and CDR2 are SNHLY and FYNNEI. V was trimmed by 7 bases and J by 2 bases, leaving 12 bases between them.

On this clonotype: One end of the junction varies from germline; a read error may be responsible. The V call is TRBV20-1, the J call TRBJ1-2; no clear D gene. In germline, CDR1 is DFQATT, CDR2 SNEGSKA (reference sequence). This CDR3 has 10 amino acids. CDR3 coding DNA: TGCAGTGCCTTGAGGGATGGCTTCACCTTC. Translation: CSALRDGFTF.

In this sample, this clonotype turned up many times. The chain employs TRBV5-1 and TRBJ1-1; D uncertain. Germline CDR1 SGHRS, CDR2 YFSETQ. The V and J ends lost 0 bases and 0 bases respectively, with 9 bases between them. The CDR3 loop spans 15 amino acids. CDR3 protein: CASSLALGMNTEAFF. The DNA for the CDR3 is TGCGCCAGCAGCTTGGCCCTGGGTATGAACACTGAAGCTTTCTTT.

This clonotype was observed many times. The J gene is TRBJ2-1, the V gene TRBV28; 8 bases map to TRBD1. In germline, CDR1 is MDHEN, CDR2 SYDVKM. The CDR3 length is 16 residues. With 6 bases clipped from V and 0 bases from J, the junction kept 7 bases outside the gene matches. CDR3 protein: CASSSYRGSSYNEQFF. DNA of the CDR3: TGTGCCAGCAGCTCTTACAGGGGGAGCTCCTACAATGAGCAGTTCTTC.

This clonotype occurred many times. The V gene is TRBV3-1, the J gene TRBJ1-1; D not certain. In germline, CDR1 is LGHDT, CDR2 YNNKEL (reference sequence). The CDR3 consists of 15 residues. V was cut by 4 bases and J by 0 bases, with 12 bases left in between. For the CDR3, the DNA is TGTGCCAGCAGCCCGTACACAGACGTGAACACTGAAGCTTTCTTT. The encoded protein is CASSPYTDVNTEAFF.

The table lists this clonotype with many counts. The chain combines TRBV5-6 with TRBJ1-1; 7 nucleotides line up with TRBD1. Per germline, CDR1 SGHDT and CDR2 YYEEEE. The V segment lost 2 bases and the J segment 0 bases; nucleotides outside the gene matches: 13. This CDR3 has 18 residues. Here the CDR3 reads CASSLRRTGSSLNTEAFF. The CDR3 DNA reads as TGTGCCAGCAGCTTACGGCGGACAGGTAGTTCCTTGAACACTGAAGCTTTCTTT.

The sample holds many counts of this clonotype. A much bigger clone sits one base away, suggesting this may be a read error. The chain carries TRBV5-1 and TRBJ1-1, with 8 bases lining up with TRBD1. V lost 3 bases to trimming and J lost 1 base; unmatched junction nucleotides: 2. CDR1 and CDR2 (germline): SGHRS, YFSETQ. CDR3 size: 14 residues. The CDR3 DNA sequence: TGCGCCAGCAGCTGGGGGACAGGGAACACTGAAGCTTTCTTT. Amino acid sequence: CASSWGTGNTEAFF. Together with reference TRBV5-1 and TRBJ1-1, the CDR3 gives the full variable domain: KAGVTQTPRYLIKTRGQQVTLSCSPISGHRSVSWYQQTPGQGLQFLFEYFSETQRNKGNFPGRFSGRQFSNSRSEMNVSTLELGDSALYLCASSWGTGNTEAFFGQGTRLTVV.